This TCR beta chain emerged from a study of beta chain features in type 1 diabetes. Study results and limitations: Shortening of TCRB CDR3s, moderate but significant, appeared in all four CD4+ subsets of Type 1 diabetes patients.

The V gene's germline CDR1 is DFQATT and CDR2 SNEGSKA (reference sequence). The V end lost 5 bases, the J end lost 14 bases, and 16 bases lay between the germline ends. There are 11 residues in the CDR3. Comment on this clone: The antigen is not known. Other DNA sequences in the sample encode the same CDR3.

TCRB transcripts that were expressed got sequenced, as all of the isolated RNA had been reverse transcribed. Some clones are missing from TCRdb's copy, which holds only in-frame ones; the method was immunoSEQ multiplex PCR. The sample comprises about 230,000 clones, 16% of which are singletons, and 0.065% to 0.095% rests with the top ten. This rearrangement joins TRBV20-1 to TRBJ2-1; D is ambiguous. Sequenced: naive CD4+ T cells from blood. This clonotype was sampled from a man aged 25-45 years with type 1 diabetes. This CDR3 reads CSAEMGQRKFF. CDR3 coding DNA: TGCAGTGCTGAGATGGGTCAGAGAAAGTTCTTC.